Sequencing of this TCR beta chain was carried out in a study of identical twins (dated by TCRdb to about 2016). Concerning the study at large: To test whether fetal clonotypes persist, the study used deep sequencing on TCR alpha and beta repertoires from monozygotic twins, unrelated adults of various ages, and cord blood. Replicate twin experiments were performed at different times using different library preparation protocols to rule out contamination. Points the paper makes about the study in general: A weaker excess of twin sharing was found in beta out-of-frame sequences because the signal-to-noise ratio was lowered by fewer shared sequences. In monozygotic twins, recombination models systematically underestimated out-of-frame TCR alpha sharing, but the models matched the sharing seen between unrelated individuals. Zero-insertion analyses could be partly confounded by invariant T cells such as MAIT and iNKT, though diverse VJ usage argued against such confounding for most clonotypes. Because the same donors could not be followed over many years, the conclusions relied on cross-sectional statistical analysis. Compared with coincidental sharing between unrelated individuals, out-of-frame TCR alpha sequences shared between twins showed an excess of sequences with low generation probability. Abundant cord blood beta clonotypes had fewer insertions, young adult naive repertoires showed a similar but weaker trend, and memory repertoires showed no such trend.

All donors were healthy Caucasians. Three pairs of female monozygotic twins, all aged about 18 to 29 years, made up the twin cohort. CD4+ and CD8+ T cell populations were isolated with positive isolation kits from Invitrogen. As for this clonotype: The clone's antigen remains unknown. Base qualities were left out, and no much larger clone turns up one base away.

Via the germline V gene, CDR1 is SGHRS and CDR2 YFSETQ. Trimmed from V: 4 bases; trimmed from J: 6 bases; junction bases lacking a gene match: 6. CDR3 length: 16 amino acids, cysteine to phenylalanine. CDR3 DNA is the only sequence kept; it has 48 bases, read in frame from the first base. Library generation was performed with 5' RACE. This sample was sequenced with an Illumina HiSeq 2000. Template switching added a universal primer binding site, and the final cDNA carried a unique molecular identifier that allowed TCR cDNA molecules to be counted accurately. First-strand cDNA for TCR alpha and beta chains was synthesized from specific primers in the conserved constant-segment region. Each cDNA library was double barcoded, with a SMART-Mk sample barcode plus Illumina barcodes, to control for contamination. TruSeq adapter sequences and Illumina sample barcodes were added in two successive PCR steps. The Illumina HiSeq platform was used with custom primers to sequence TCR alpha and beta cDNA libraries. In the original analysis: Unique molecular identifiers were extracted from raw reads with MiGEC, and CDR3 positions were determined with MiXCR. Recombination models were inferred per individual with the repgenHMM and IGoR tools using an EM algorithm. Shared clonotypes were analyzed with the tcR package in R, and sharing was normalized by the product of cloneset sizes. To study raw recombination without the effects of thymic and clonal selection, out-of-frame nonproductive sequences were analyzed. Using fastp trimming at Q25 and MiXCR clonotype assembly, TCRdb reanalyzed the public sequencing data and kept in-frame beta chains. Each record represents a unique CDR3 protein, reported with the most common genes and DNA among its rows. The authors' filters were not applied to this entry. The sample table holds 500,000 to 550,000 distinct CDR3 sequences, of which around 20% were seen once. Of the sample, around 0.48% is held by the ten largest clones.

Separately, the same data were catalogued under a study of yellow fever vaccine responses in identical twins. Reported in the second study: According to the authors, the vaccine-induced T cell response in identical twins seemed to be partly convergent and partly specific to each individual. In the study, vaccine-responding T cell clones were precisely tracked in identical twins.

The sample was CD4+ T cells sorted from blood. The sequence came from a woman aged 18 to 35 in good health. The rearrangement combines TRBV5-1 with TRBJ2-2, with 13 bases in between that match TRBD2. The nucleotide sequence is given as TGCGCCAGCAGCCCGTGGACTAGCGGGGGTTCCGGGGAGCTGTTTTTT. This codes for CASSPWTSGGSGELFF. Where the CDR3 stops, the reference TRBV5-1 and TRBJ2-2 genes take over; the full variable domain is KAGVTQTPRYLIKTRGQQVTLSCSPISGHRSVSWYQQTPGQGLQFLFEYFSETQRNKGNFPGRFSGRQFSNSRSEMNVSTLELGDSALYLCASSPWTSGGSGELFFGEGSRLTVL.